This T cell receptor beta chain derives from a study of blood T cell repertoires in COVID-19 (dated by TCRdb to about 2020). Turning to the overall study: Samples covering the acute and convalescent phases of COVID-19 were provided by collaborators in the United States, Italy and Spain. The repertoires were released in a freely available public database intended as a resource for research on the immune response to SARS-CoV-2. The sample metadata nearly always contained a de-identified subject ID, COVID-19 status, age in years and sex. Deeply sampled blood TCRbeta repertoires from subjects exposed to, actively infected with, or recovered from COVID-19 were included in the dataset. Where available, HLA class I and class II types were taken from metadata supplied by the sample provider and were not determined by assay-based typing. The material from the prospective study consisted of cDNA or gDNA derived from T cells, B-cell-depleted T cells, or PBMCs. Samples were obtained from the ongoing ImmuneRACE study (first 160 participants) and from about 1,300 subjects provided by 6 global collaborators. The full study reports these points: The quantity of clinical and demographic metadata differed by source and by participant and was supplied without curation.

The CDR3 runs 13 amino acids, cysteine and phenylalanine included. Here the CDR3 DNA is all that survives: 39 bases in frame from base 1. Comments on this clone: Its antigen is still unknown. Base qualities are not at hand, and no much larger clone is one base apart.

TCRbeta CDR3 regions were amplified from genomic DNA using the immunoSEQ Assay, a bias-controlled multiplex PCR. Under the source paper's analysis protocol: Nucleated cell counts per sample were estimated from amplification of reference gene primers within the assay. Sequence reads were collapsed and filtered to measure the absolute abundance of every unique TCRbeta CDR3 rearrangement. For each sample, productive Simpson clonality was calculated as the square root of Simpson's diversity index across productive rearrangements. Held by TCRdb, this immuneACCESS table contains in-frame sequences only and omits some clones. Under half of the omission traces to an unresolved V gene where checked; the cause of the rest is unknown. V and J calls plus clone size are reproduced from that table; the DNA served to infer D and trimming. Recorded for this sample are about 250,000 clones; around 91% of them occurred a single time. Around 1.9% of the sample is in the top ten clones.

In Seattle, one collaborating source enrolled patients while the infection was active and tracked those patients longitudinally over the course of disease. Collaborating institutions collected whole blood in K2EDTA tubes following their own protocols. For TCRbeta analysis, collaborators shipped samples in one of three forms: frozen whole blood, isolated PBMCs, or DNA extracted from either of those sample types. This clonotype originated in an older woman with COVID-19, enrolled during active disease. This receptor chain uses TRBV21-1 and TRBJ1-1. TRBV21-1 is deemed a pseudogene. The specimen sequenced was peripheral blood. The sequenced DNA is TGTGCCAGCAGCCCGCGGGGCAACACTGAAGCTTTCTTT. Translated, it gives CASSPRGNTEAFF.